Listed below are T cell receptor beta chains from one sample, sequenced in a study of T cell repertoires in ileal Crohn's disease. Measured with immunoSEQ multiplex PCR; TCRdb has only the in-frame clones, and not every one. Of about 59,000 clones listed, about 89% are singletons. Sequences were obtained from ileal tissue. The receptors here all came from an adult with Crohn's disease. CDR3s include the opening cysteine and the closing phenylalanine or tryptophan. The order of the fields is J gene, V gene, clone size, D gene, CDR3 DNA, CDR3 protein. The D gene is left open where the match is weak. Only some rows state a clone size, as once, few, many or a class for expanded clones.

>TRBJ2-2|TRBV5-8|NA|NA
TGTGCCAGCAGCTTGCTTTCCGCCGGGGAGCTGTTTTTT
CASSLLSAGELFF
>TRBJ2-1|TRBV7-3|NA|TRBD2
TGTGCCAGCAGCTTAACTAGCGGGAAACTCAATGAGCAGTTCTTC
CASSLTSGKLNEQFF
>TRBJ1-1|TRBV7-8|NA|NA
TGTGCCAGCAGCCCCACTGGGGCGTACACTGAAGCTTTCTTT
CASSPTGAYTEAFF
>TRBJ2-5|TRBV29-1|NA|NA
TGCAGCGTTGAAGATCGGAGGAGCAGTCAAGAGACCCAGTACTTC
CSVEDRRSSQETQYF
>TRBJ1-2|TRBV28|NA|NA
TGTGCCAGCAGTTTAGCCCGGGTAGTTCGCGGCTACACCTTC
CASSLARVVRGYTF
>TRBJ1-2|TRBV19|NA|NA
TGTGCCAGTATCCACCAGGCGGCGGGATCCTCTTTCTATGGCTACACCTTC
CASIHQAAGSSFYGYTF
>TRBJ2-7|TRBV5-4|NA|NA
TGTAGTTGGCAGGGTTTAAGCTCCTACGAGCAGTACTTC
CSWQGLSSYEQYF
>TRBJ2-1|TRBV5-6|NA|TRBD2
TGTGCCAGCAGCTTAGCCCCAGCGGGAGCGTTTGATGAGCAGTTCTTC
CASSLAPAGAFDEQFF
>TRBJ2-2|TRBV6-1|once|NA
TGTGCCACAATAACTGGCGGGGAGCTGTTTTTT
CATITGGELFF
>TRBJ2-1|TRBV13|NA|TRBD1
TGTGCCAGCAGCGGGACAGGGGTCTATGAAGGACGAAACATCATCAATGAGCAGTTCTTC
CASSGTGVYEGRNIINEQFF
>TRBJ2-5|TRBV7-8|NA|TRBD2
TGTGCCAGCAGCTTAGGGGGGACTAGTAGGGGAGGACAAGAGACCCAGTACTTC
CASSLGGTSRGGQETQYF
>TRBJ1-6|TRBV5-4|NA|NA
TGTGCCAGCAGCTTGGCCGGGGGGAATAATTCACCCCTCCACTTT
CASSLAGGNNSPLHF
>TRBJ1-1|TRBV2|NA|TRBD1
TGTGCCAGCAGTGCCGCCGGGACAGGGGGGAAAGCTTTCTTT
CASSAAGTGGKAFF
>TRBJ1-6|TRBV5-8|NA|NA
TGTGCCAGCAGCTTACGAGGGAGGTCGGCACCCCTCCACTTT
CASSLRGRSAPLHF
>TRBJ2-1|TRBV5-1|NA|TRBD1
TGCGCCAGCCATAGGGAGGACAGGGCCTACGAGCAGTTCTTC
CASHREDRAYEQFF
>TRBJ2-1|TRBV11-1|NA|TRBD2
TGTGCCAGCAGCGGTGGACTAGCGGGAGAGGTATACAATGAGCAGTTCTTC
CASSGGLAGEVYNEQFF
>TRBJ2-1|TRBV27|NA|NA
TGTGCCAGCAGTATTTTACCGGTAGATGAGCAGTTCTTC
CASSILPVDEQFF
>TRBJ2-1|TRBV4-2|NA|NA
TGTGCCAGCAGCCTTGAAGTACTAGGTGAGCAGTTCTTC
CASSLEVLGEQFF
>TRBJ2-1|TRBV9|NA|TRBD2
TGTGCCAGCAGCGTAGATAGGACTAGCGCTGAGCAGTTCTTC
CASSVDRTSAEQFF
>TRBJ2-2|TRBV4-2|NA|TRBD2
TGTGCCAGCAGCCAGGGACTAGCGGGGGCCGCGAACACCGGGGAGCTGTTTTTT
CASSQGLAGAANTGELFF
>TRBJ2-5|TRBV7-9|once|NA
TGTGCCAGCAGCTTAGCAGGGGCAGAGACCCAGTACTTC
CASSLAGAETQYF
>TRBJ1-2|TRBV27|NA|NA
TGTGCCAGCAGTGCCCTACGGGGGAGGGGCTACACCTTC
CASSALRGRGYTF
>TRBJ2-2|TRBV27|NA|NA
TGTGCCAGCAGTTTATTAGGGGCTGGCGGGGAGCTGTTTTTT
CASSLLGAGGELFF
>TRBJ1-2|TRBV5-6|NA|NA
TGTGCCAGCAGCTTGCTTCCACGACACGGGGAACGAGGCTACACCTTC
CASSLLPRHGERGYTF
>TRBJ1-1|TRBV15|NA|NA
TGTGCCACCAGCAAGCGGGGGGGGCGCGGGTACACTGAAGCTTTCTTT
CATSKRGGRGYTEAFF
>TRBJ1-2|TRBV14|NA|TRBD1
TGTGCCAGCAGCCAAGTAGGGACAGGGGCCGTCTATGGCTACACCTTC
CASSQVGTGAVYGYTF
>TRBJ2-3|TRBV4-3|NA|TRBD2
TGCGCCAGCAGCCAGAGCGGGAGTCCCTCTAGCACAGATACGCAGTATTTT
CASSQSGSPSSTDTQYF
>TRBJ1-1|TRBV6-1|NA|NA
TGTGCCAGCAGTGAAGGGGGAGTGAACACTGAAGCTTTCTTT
CASSEGGVNTEAFF
>TRBJ1-5|TRBV28|NA|TRBD1
TGTGCCAGCAGTTTGGGGACAGGCAATCAGCCCCAGCATTTT
CASSLGTGNQPQHF
>TRBJ1-5|TRBV6-5|once|TRBD1
TGTGCCAGCAGTTCTACAGGGGGCGACAGGCCCCAGCATTTT
CASSSTGGDRPQHF
>TRBJ2-1|TRBV5-4|once|NA
TGTGCCAGCAGCTATCAGGGCGGTGAGCAGTTCTTC
CASSYQGGEQFF
>TRBJ1-2|TRBV6-5|NA|NA
TGTGCCAGCAGTTACTATAGAGATTTGAACTATGGCTACACCTTC
CASSYYRDLNYGYTF
>TRBJ2-2|TRBV5-1|NA|TRBD1
TGCGCCAGCGGGGACAGGGGGAAGAACACCGGGGAGCTGTTTTTT
CASGDRGKNTGELFF
>TRBJ2-5|TRBV7-2|NA|TRBD1
TGTGCCAGCAGCAAAGACAGGGTACAAGAGACCCAGTACTTC
CASSKDRVQETQYF
>TRBJ2-1|TRBV4-1|NA|NA
TGCGCCAGCAGCCTCTCATGGACTTCCTACAATGAGCAGTTCTTC
CASSLSWTSYNEQFF
>TRBJ1-5|TRBV5-5|NA|NA
TGTGCCAGCAGCTTCCCGAGTCAGCCCCAGCATTTT
CASSFPSQPQHF
>TRBJ2-1|TRBV6-4|NA|NA
TGTGCCAGCAGTCGAGCGGCCACCACCTACAATGAGCAGTTCTTC
CASSRAATTYNEQFF
>TRBJ1-2|TRBV2|NA|NA
TGTGCCAGCAGTGAACGTGGGAGGGGTAACTATGGCTACACCTTC
CASSERGRGNYGYTF
>TRBJ1-5|TRBV15|NA|NA
TGTGCCACCAGCCTCTTAGATCAGCCCCAGCATTTT
CATSLLDQPQHF
>TRBJ2-3|TRBV6-5|NA|TRBD1
TGTGCCAGCAGTTACCGGACAGGGGCAGATACGCAGTATTTT
CASSYRTGADTQYF
>TRBJ1-5|TRBV19|once|NA
TGTGCCAGTAGGTACAGTGATAATCAGCCCCAGCATTTT
CASRYSDNQPQHF
>TRBJ2-5|TRBV27|NA|NA
TGTGCCAGCAGCCTGCGGGGACCCCAAGAGACCCAGTACTTC
CASSLRGPQETQYF
>TRBJ2-7|TRBV6-1|NA|NA
TGTGCCAGCAAACAGGCCCCTGGCAACGAGCAGTACTTC
CASKQAPGNEQYF
>TRBJ1-5|TRBV13|NA|NA
TGTGCCAGCAGCTTAGGGACGGGTCAGCCCCAGCATTTT
CASSLGTGQPQHF
>TRBJ1-4|TRBV4-2|NA|NA
TGTGCCAGCAGCCAAGATGCTCGAGAGGAAAAACTGTTTTTT
CASSQDAREEKLFF
>TRBJ2-2|TRBV6-1|NA|TRBD2
TGTGCCAGCAGTGAAGATCTAGCGGGCGCGAACACCGGGGAGCTGTTTTTT
CASSEDLAGANTGELFF
>TRBJ1-5|TRBV27|NA|TRBD1
TGTGCCAGCAGTTCCATCACAGGGGTCGGTCAGCCCCAGCATTTT
CASSSITGVGQPQHF
>TRBJ1-2|TRBV11-2|few|TRBD1
TGTGCCAGCAGCCCACATCTAAACAGGGGTCGGGTATTCTATGGCTACACCTTC
CASSPHLNRGRVFYGYTF
>TRBJ2-1|TRBV4-3|NA|TRBD2
TGCGCCAGCAGCCAAGAGGCTAGCGGGAGGAGGTACAATGAGCAGTTCTTC
CASSQEASGRRYNEQFF
>TRBJ1-5|TRBV6-6|NA|NA
TGTGCCAGCAGTTACTTACAGGGCGGCCAGCCCCAGCATTTT
CASSYLQGGQPQHF
>TRBJ2-6|TRBV5-1|NA|NA
TGCGCCAGCAGCGACGCAGGGGTTGGGGCCAACGTCCTGACTTTC
CASSDAGVGANVLTF
>TRBJ1-1|TRBV5-6|few|NA
TGTGCCAGCCACAGGGATCCCCTGAACACTGAAGCTTTCTTT
CASHRDPLNTEAFF
>TRBJ1-6|TRBV7-9|NA|TRBD1
TGTGCCAGCCAAGGACAGGGGGCACCCCTCCACTTT
CASQGQGAPLHF
>TRBJ2-3|TRBV7-8|NA|TRBD2
TGTGCCAGCAGCTTAGCGCGGGGGGGCAGCCCAGATACGCAGTATTTT
CASSLARGGSPDTQYF
>TRBJ1-1|TRBV5-1|NA|TRBD1
TGCGCCAGCAGCCCCGGGGACAGGACTACTGAAGCTTTCTTT
CASSPGDRTTEAFF
>TRBJ1-2|TRBV2|NA|NA
TGTGCCAGCGAGGGCGGGGGCCTCTATGGCTACACCTTC
CASEGGGLYGYTF